These 5 T cell receptor beta chains were sequenced from one sample in a study of blood T cell repertoires in COVID-19. The table came from immunoSEQ multiplex PCR; TCRdb's copy has only in-frame clones and leaves some out. The sample has approximately 140,000 clones, roughly 80% seen once. Specimen: PBMCs or T cells enriched from blood (not recorded which). The receptors stem from a man in his forties or fifties with acute COVID-19.

In this sample, this clone turned up a few times. The chain has TRBV12-3 or TRBV12-4 and TRBJ1-6; TRBD1 is a possible D gene (6 bases). Trimming shortened V by 6 bases and J by 7 bases, and 7 bases separated the two germline ends. The CDR3 totals 12 residues. In DNA form, the CDR3 reads TGTGCCAGCAGAACAGGGAATTCACCCCTCCACTTT. It is translated as CASRTGNSPLHF.

The J gene is TRBJ1-1, the V gene TRBV28; TRBD1 might be the D (6 bases). CDR1 is MDHEN, CDR2 SYDVKM, per germline. The CDR3 contains 14 residues. The ends were cut back, 9 bases at V and 4 bases at J, with 18 bases in the middle. The CDR3 here is CARKTLGGATEAFF. The CDR3 region has the DNA TGTGCCAGAAAAACGCTCGGGGGGGCCACTGAAGCTTTCTTT.

The genes are TRBV7-2 and TRBJ2-2; a possible D gene is TRBD1 (5 bases). Germline CDR1 SGHTA, CDR2 FQGNSA. The CDR3 has 15 residues. Trimming took off 0 bases at V and 5 bases at J, with 10 bases between the two ends. The CDR3: CASSLAQVETGELFF. The DNA of the CDR3 is TGTGCCAGCAGCTTAGCACAGGTTGAAACCGGGGAGCTGTTTTTT. The whole variable domain, filled in from reference TRBV7-2 and TRBJ2-2, reads GAGVSQSPSNKVTEKGKDVELRCDPISGHTALYWYRQSLGQGLEFLIYFQGNSAPDKSGLPSDRFSAERTGGSVSTLTIQRTQQEDSAVYLCASSLAQVETGELFFGEGSRLTVL.

V and J are TRBV28 and TRBJ2-7, with a possible D match to TRBD1 (6 bases). CDR3 length equals 12 residues. Germline V lookup: CDR1 MDHEN, CDR2 SYDVKM. V was clipped by 7 bases and J by 3 bases, with 10 bases between them. The CDR3 DNA reads TGTGCCAGCACCTCGGACAGCTACGAGCAGTACTTC. This encodes CASTSDSYEQYF.

The chain carries TRBV18 and TRBJ1-5; D uncertain. This CDR3 spans 14 amino acids. CDR1 and CDR2 (germline): KGHSH, LQKENI. V was shortened by 2 bases and J by 5 bases, with 10 bases between the two germline ends. The CDR3 region has the DNA TGTGCCAGCTCACCAAACCCTATAGATCAGCCCCAGCATTTT. Its translation is CASSPNPIDQPQHF.